This T cell receptor beta chain was documented in a study of vaccination effects on CD4 cells after COVID-19. Study outcomes and limitations: Cross-reactivity toward common cold coronaviruses was confined to only 1 of 255 vaccine-induced clones in healthy vaccinees. At late timepoints after vaccination, vaccine- and infection-induced clones shrank markedly.

Using immunoSEQ multiplex PCR, the repertoire was profiled, and TCRdb retains in-frame clones only, with some absent. The table lists around 67,000 clones, around 81% of them singletons. This clone was observed once. Antigen unknown. Sequencing was preceded by expansion of antigen-specific CD4+ T cells with viral peptide pools in the ViraFEST assay. Subsequent to a culture period of more than 8 days, CD4+ T cells were isolated. BNT162b2 vaccine or mRNA-1273 vaccine was given to participants in two doses. Vaccine recipients had no previous SARS-CoV-2 infection; their nucleocapsid antibodies were negative. The TCR comes from a human donor who received a COVID-19 vaccine. The sequences come from CD4+ T cells from PBMCs cultured with HCoV-229E spike peptides, collected after COVID-19 vaccination.

CDR3 residues: CASSPAGLNTGELFF. As DNA, the CDR3 is TGTGCCAGCTCACCAGCCGGACTGAACACCGGGGAGCTGTTTTTT. The chain combines TRBV18 with TRBJ2-2; weak D call: TRBD2 (5 bases). In germline, CDR1 is KGHSH, CDR2 LQKENI. This CDR3 is built from 15 residues. The V end lost 2 bases, the J end lost 1 base, and 8 bases lay between the germline ends.